The 18 T cell receptor beta chains below all came from one sample that was sequenced in a study of blood T cell repertoires in COVID-19. The data were produced by immunoSEQ multiplex PCR, yet TCRdb's version contains in-frame clones alone and is incomplete. This sample has under 250,000 clones, with about four fifths found just once. Material: peripheral blood. Receptors originate from a man aged 45-65 years with active or convalescent COVID-19.

The rearrangement joins TRBV19 to TRBJ1-1; a weak D match, TRBD1 (6 bases). V was clipped by 6 bases and J by 4 bases, with 18 bases between them. CDR1 and CDR2 (germline): LNHDA, SQIVND (reference sequence). The CDR3 extends over 15 amino acids. This CDR3 is CASSLRTVRTTEAFF. Written as DNA, the CDR3 is TGTGCCAGTAGCCTCCGGACAGTGAGGACCACTGAAGCTTTCTTT.

V and J are TRBV5-1 and TRBJ2-2, with 8 bases lining up with TRBD2. CDR1 is SGHRS and CDR2 is YFSETQ in the germline V gene. The CDR3 length is 16 residues. J lost 1 base, V lost 3 bases, and 5 bases had no gene match. CDR3 DNA sequence: TGCGCCAGCAGCTGGGGGCTAGCGGGGAACACCGGGGAGCTGTTTTTT. Its translation is CASSWGLAGNTGELFF. Based on the CDR3 plus reference TRBV5-1 and TRBJ2-2, the full variable domain is KAGVTQTPRYLIKTRGQQVTLSCSPISGHRSVSWYQQTPGQGLQFLFEYFSETQRNKGNFPGRFSGRQFSNSRSEMNVSTLELGDSALYLCASSWGLAGNTGELFFGEGSRLTVL.

This clone occurred a few times. The rearrangement links TRBV29-1 to TRBJ2-2; tentative D call: TRBD1 (6 bases). Germline V lookup: CDR1 SQVTM, CDR2 ANQGSEA. This CDR3 spans 14 amino acids. Trimming pared 4 bases from V and 3 bases from J, leaving 12 bases between. The CDR3 nucleotides are TGCAGCGTTGTCCAGGACAGATACACCGGGGAGCTGTTTTTT. The encoded protein is CSVVQDRYTGELFF.

The CDR3 region is CASSLGLAGGSEQYF. CDR3 DNA sequence: TGTGCCAGCAGCTTAGGACTAGCGGGGGGGTCCGAGCAGTACTTC. The chain uses TRBV7-9 and TRBJ2-7; 14 bases are shared with TRBD2. Germline CDR1 is SEHNR and CDR2 is FQNEAQ (reference sequence). This CDR3 is 15 amino acids long. V lost 1 base, J lost 6 bases, and 2 bases stayed unmatched. Full variable domain (rest looked up from reference TRBV7-9 and TRBJ2-7): DTGVSQNPRHKITKRGQNVTFRCDPISEHNRLYWYRQTLGQGPEFLTYFQNEAQLEKSRLLSDRFSAERPKGSFSTLEIQRTEQGDSAMYLCASSLGLAGGSEQYFGPGTRLTVT.

This clone was observed once. The genes are TRBV19 and TRBJ2-1, with 7 positions matching TRBD1. With V trimmed by 4 bases and J by 6 bases, 9 bases remained unmatched. Germline-derived CDR1 and CDR2 are LNHDA and SQIVND (reference sequence). The length of the CDR3 is 15 residues. The CDR3 region has the DNA TGTGCCAGTAGTAGCCGACAGGGTCTAATCAATGAGCAGTTCTTC. It codes for CASSSRQGLINEQFF.

The sample holds one count of this clone. The gene calls are TRBV7-9 and TRBJ2-1; D unresolved. Trimming took 1 base from V and 10 from J, leaving 14 bases between them. From germline, CDR1 is SEHNR and CDR2 FQNEAQ (reference sequence). The CDR3 is 14 residues long. The CDR3 loop is CASSLVVAIGEQFF. In DNA, the CDR3 is TGTGCCAGCAGCTTAGTCGTGGCGATCGGGGAGCAGTTCTTC.

The rearrangement uses TRBV29-1 and TRBJ2-3; 7 bases map to TRBD1. CDR1 is SQVTM and CDR2 is ANQGSEA in the germline V gene. The junction had 10 bases not matched to a gene; V was cut back by 3 bases and J by 1 base. CDR3 length: 16 residues. This CDR3 is CSVDSPTGMGTDTQYF. As DNA, the CDR3 is TGCAGCGTTGATTCCCCGACAGGGATGGGCACAGATACGCAGTATTTT.

The rearrangement uses TRBV5-6 and TRBJ1-2; 10 nucleotides line up with TRBD1. Germline CDR1 SGHDT, CDR2 YYEEEE. This CDR3 is 14 amino acids long. The V segment lost 5 bases and the J segment 8 bases; nucleotides outside the gene matches: 9. CDR3 loop: CASRLSGTGDGYTF. The CDR3 coding sequence is TGTGCCAGCAGACTCTCCGGGACAGGGGACGGCTACACCTTC.

This clone was seen a handful of times. The same CDR3 arises from other DNA sequences in this sample as well. The rearrangement joins TRBV19 to TRBJ1-1; 7 nucleotides line up with TRBD1. V dropped 4 bases and J dropped 5; count of bases not matched to a gene: 4. Germline CDR1 reads LNHDA; CDR2 reads SQIVND (reference sequence). The length of the CDR3 is 13 residues. CDR3 loop: CASSTTGDTEAFF. The CDR3 DNA is TGTGCCAGTAGTACAACAGGGGATACTGAAGCTTTCTTT.

The V and J genes are TRBV6-1 and TRBJ1-5; D is unclear. Trimming took 2 bases from V and 4 from J, leaving 9 bases between them. Germline-derived CDR1 and CDR2 are MNHNS and SASEGT. The CDR3 extends over 14 amino acids. In DNA form, the CDR3 reads TGTGCCAGCAGTGAACAAAAGCGGAATCAGCCCCAGCATTTT. As protein: CASSEQKRNQPQHF.

The chain links TRBV28 to TRBJ2-3, with 8 bases matching TRBD2. The CDR3 is made up of 14 amino acids. The germline CDR1 and CDR2 sequences are MDHEN and SYDVKM. V lost 7 bases, J lost 3 bases, and 6 bases stayed unmatched. CDR3 bases: TGTGCCAGCACCGGGGGGGTGGGGACAGATACGCAGTATTTT. Its translation is CASTGGVGTDTQYF.

This chain links TRBV2 with TRBJ1-2; no clear D. Germline lookup yields CDR1 SNHLY and CDR2 FYNNEI. Trimming took 6 bases from V and 8 from J, leaving 10 bases between them. CDR3 length: 11 amino acids. Here the CDR3 DNA reads TGTGCCAGCAGGGGCCTGGAAGGCTACACCTTC. Encoded protein: CASRGLEGYTF.

This clone was seen more than once but under ten times. This chain uses TRBV29-1 with TRBJ2-3; the D gene is possibly TRBD1 (5 bases). This CDR3 is built from 12 residues. Trimming pared 6 bases from V and 1 base from J, leaving 8 bases between. Germline CDR1 is SQVTM and CDR2 is ANQGSEA. CDR3 nucleotide sequence: TGCAGCGTAGTGACAGGCACAGATACGCAGTATTTT. Translated: CSVVTGTDTQYF.

The J gene is TRBJ2-4, the V gene TRBV5-1; 11 positions match TRBD1. V was pared by 3 bases and J by 0 bases, with 8 bases of the junction left unmatched. The CDR3 is 18 amino acids. From germline, CDR1 is SGHRS and CDR2 YFSETQ. The CDR3 loop is CASSSWTGGFLAKNIQYF. The CDR3 region has the DNA TGCGCCAGCAGCTCGTGGACAGGGGGCTTTTTAGCCAAAAACATTCAGTACTTC.

The chain combines TRBV5-4 with TRBJ2-2; D uncertain. CDR1 and CDR2 from the germline V gene are SGHNT and YYREEE (reference sequence). V lost 2 bases and J 1 base, leaving 15 bases between the germline ends. This CDR3 has 17 amino acids. The CDR3 protein is CASSFNGARMNTGELFF. In DNA form, the CDR3 reads TGTGCCAGCAGCTTCAACGGAGCGAGGATGAACACCGGGGAGCTGTTTTTT.

The CDR3 DNA reads TGCGCCAGCAGCTCCCAGGACAGTCGAGATGGCTACACCTTC. Its translation: CASSSQDSRDGYTF. The V gene is TRBV5-1, the J gene TRBJ1-2, with a possible D match to TRBD1 (6 bases). Germline V CDR1 and CDR2: SGHRS, YFSETQ. Trimming stripped 3 bases from V and 6 bases from J, with 15 bases between. This CDR3 is built from 14 residues.

This clone was seen just once. Here the CDR3 reads CASSLEASGGAVDTQYF. Written as DNA, the CDR3 is TGTGCCAGCAGCTTAGAAGCTAGCGGGGGGGCTGTAGATACGCAGTATTTT. V usage is TRBV7-2 and J usage is TRBJ2-3, with 12 nucleotides matching TRBD2. The CDR3 has 17 residues. J was trimmed by 5 bases and V by 1 base; bases with no gene match: 7. Looked up from germline, CDR1 is SGHTA and CDR2 is FQGNSA. Full variable domain (remainder filled in from reference TRBV7-2 and TRBJ2-3): GAGVSQSPSNKVTEKGKDVELRCDPISGHTALYWYRQSLGQGLEFLIYFQGNSAPDKSGLPSDRFSAERTGGSVSTLTIQRTQQEDSAVYLCASSLEASGGAVDTQYFGPGTRLTVL.

V usage is TRBV28 and J usage is TRBJ1-4; the D is unclear. CDR3 length: 14 residues. Trimming pared 3 bases from V and 1 base from J, leaving 6 bases between. Germline V lookup: CDR1 MDHEN, CDR2 SYDVKM. The CDR3 loop is CASSFARTNEKLFF. In DNA, the CDR3 is TGTGCCAGCAGTTTCGCCAGAACTAATGAAAAACTGTTTTTT.